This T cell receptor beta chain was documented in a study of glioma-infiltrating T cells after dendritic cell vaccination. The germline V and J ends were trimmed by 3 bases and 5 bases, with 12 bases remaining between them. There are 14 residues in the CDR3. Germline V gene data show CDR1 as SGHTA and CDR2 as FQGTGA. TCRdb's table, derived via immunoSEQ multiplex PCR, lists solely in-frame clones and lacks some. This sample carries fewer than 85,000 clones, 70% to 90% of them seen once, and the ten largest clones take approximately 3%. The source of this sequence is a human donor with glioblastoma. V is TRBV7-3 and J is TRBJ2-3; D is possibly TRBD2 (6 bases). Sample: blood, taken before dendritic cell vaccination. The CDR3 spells CASSFGGTRDTQYF. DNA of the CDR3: TGTGCCAGCAGCTTCGGCGGGACGAGAGATACGCAGTATTTT. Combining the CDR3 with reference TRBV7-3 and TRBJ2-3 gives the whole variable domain GAGVSQTPSNKVTEKGKYVELRCDPISGHTALYWYRQSLGQGPEFLIYFQGTGAADDSGLPNDRFFAVRPEGSVSTLKIQRTERGDSAVYLCASSFGGTRDTQYFGPGTRLTVL.